This entry concerns a single T cell receptor beta chain. Its specificity is unknown. Control samples came 1 year after myeloablative marrow transplants with methotrexate plus calcineurin inhibitor. This entry is derived from a study of T cells after posttransplantation cyclophosphamide. Whole-study findings and limits: Later blood repertoires were often dominated by clones from the donor CD8+ memory compartment. Recipient CMV seropositivity and CMV reactivation strongly tracked TRB clonality. Tissue-infiltrating T cells from skin or gut overlapped little with blood T cells.

This table comes from immunoSEQ multiplex PCR, and its TCRdb copy is limited to in-frame clones, with some not included. The sample has more than 20,000 clones; around 89% are singletons. The germline V gene has CDR1 SEHNR and CDR2 FQNEAQ (reference sequence). V was cut by 7 bases and J by 5 bases, with 17 bases left in between. This CDR3 spans 14 amino acids. The input for sequencing was PBMCs, taken roughly 390 days after allogeneic stem cell transplant with calcineurin inhibitor and methotrexate. The J gene is TRBJ2-5, the V gene TRBV7-9; weak D call: TRBD2 (5 bases). The sequence was collected from a female patient between 30 and 39 years old who received an allogeneic stem cell transplant from an unrelated donor, was CMV-positive, and had acute and chronic GVHD. Some T cells may be transferred from the graft donor. In nucleotides, the CDR3 is TGTGCCAGCATAAAAAACACCGGCGGGGAGACCCAGTACTTC. Its translation: CASIKNTGGETQYF.